These 30 T cell receptor beta chains were all obtained from the same sample, sequenced in a study of blood T cell repertoires in COVID-19. Profiling relied on immunoSEQ multiplex PCR, and the TCRdb table lists in-frame clones only, not all of them. The table has 200,000 to 250,000 clones, 84% seen once; the top ten hold about 7.8%. The sequenced sample was peripheral blood. These receptor sequences come from a woman aged 80 or over with COVID-19, enrolled during active disease.

In DNA, the CDR3 is TGTGCCAGTAGGCAGGGGTCCTCCTATAATTCACCCCTCCACTTT. Translating gives CASRQGSSYNSPLHF. The chain joins TRBV19 to TRBJ1-6; D possibly corresponds to TRBD1 (6 bases). This CDR3 region has 15 residues. The V gene's germline CDR1 is LNHDA and CDR2 SQIVND (reference sequence). V was cut by 6 bases and J by 0 bases, with 9 bases left in between.

The J gene is TRBJ1-2, the V gene TRBV6-1; D is unclear. This CDR3 region has 12 residues. Germline V gene lookup returns CDR1 MNHNS and CDR2 SASEGT. V gave up 1 base and J gave up 5 bases, with 5 bases separating them. The CDR3 DNA follows: TGTGCCAGCAGTGAAGTTCGGTATGGCTACACCTTC. The encoded protein is CASSEVRYGYTF.

This chain connects TRBV4-2 to TRBJ1-4; D remains ambiguous. V lost 3 bases and J 0 bases, leaving 5 bases between the germline ends. The CDR3 has 14 residues. Germline V gives CDR1 LGHNA, CDR2 YNFKEQ. DNA of the CDR3: TGTGCCAGCAGCCACAGTGCAACTAATGAAAAACTGTTTTTT. This encodes CASSHSATNEKLFF.

The chain uses TRBV24-1 and TRBJ2-1; the D gene is possibly TRBD1 (6 bases). The germline V and J ends were trimmed by 5 bases and 2 bases, with 15 bases remaining between them. The CDR3 is 16 amino acids. CDR1 KGHDR and CDR2 SFDVKD come from the germline V gene. The CDR3 is CATSAITGKPYNEQFF. The DNA of the CDR3 is TGTGCCACCAGTGCCATCACAGGGAAACCCTACAATGAGCAGTTCTTC.

The rearrangement uses TRBV7-3 and TRBJ1-2; no definite D call. The CDR3 covers 13 residues. V was shortened by 1 base and J by 7 bases, with 10 bases between the two germline ends. Per the germline V gene, CDR1 is SGHTA and CDR2 is FQGTGA. The CDR3 is CASSLNIGVGYTF. The CDR3 region has the DNA TGTGCCAGCAGCTTAAACATCGGGGTTGGCTACACCTTC.

This rearrangement joins TRBV12-3 or TRBV12-4 to TRBJ1-1; perhaps TRBD1 as D (6 bases). This CDR3 contains 13 residues. V lost 7 bases to trimming and J lost 3 bases, with 12 bases between them. CDR3 sequence (DNA): TGTGCCAGCACCCTAGGGGGTGACACTGAAGCTTTCTTT. Its protein product is CASTLGGDTEAFF.

The chain carries TRBV27 and TRBJ2-7; D call uncertain. V lost 2 bases and J 3 bases, leaving 14 bases between the germline ends. CDR1 is MNHEY and CDR2 is SMNVEV in the germline V gene (reference sequence). This CDR3 has 15 amino acids. CDR3 bases: TGTGCCAGCAGTTTAACATCGGGTGGCTTCTACGAGCAGTACTTC. This gives the protein CASSLTSGGFYEQYF.

The chain employs TRBV7-9 and TRBJ2-1, with D perhaps TRBD2 (6 bases). In germline, CDR1 is SEHNR, CDR2 FQNEAQ (reference sequence). The CDR3 is 15 residues long. Trimming took 5 bases from V and 7 from J, leaving 18 bases between them. This CDR3 is CASSHVPGAVNEQFF. The CDR3 nucleotides are TGTGCCAGCAGCCATGTCCCGGGAGCGGTGAATGAGCAGTTCTTC.

The rearrangement links TRBV11-2 to TRBJ1-2, with D unclear. The CDR3 runs 13 residues. Germline-derived CDR1 and CDR2 are SGHAT and FQNNGV. V shed 2 bases and J shed 2 bases, with 6 bases lying between them. CDR3 sequence: CASSLKLNYGYTF. DNA for the CDR3: TGTGCCAGCAGCTTAAAGCTAAACTATGGCTACACCTTC. Based on the CDR3 plus reference TRBV11-2 and TRBJ1-2, the full variable domain is EAGVAQSPRYKIIEKRQSVAFWCNPISGHATLYWYQQILGQGPKLLIQFQNNGVVDDSQLPKDRFSAERLKGVDSTLKIQPAKLEDSAVYLCASSLKLNYGYTFGSGTRLTVV.

This chain links TRBV4-1 with TRBJ1-2; unclear D gene. CDR1 and CDR2 from the germline V gene are MGHRA and YSYEKL. The CDR3 length is 15 residues. V shed 0 bases and J shed 0 bases, with 8 bases lying between them. The CDR3 loop is CASSQEHRANYGYTF. The CDR3, as DNA: TGCGCCAGCAGCCAAGAACACAGAGCTAACTATGGCTACACCTTC.

For this clone: The same CDR3 can be traced to other DNA sequences in this sample. This chain connects TRBV9 to TRBJ1-6; D not resolved. Between the trimmed V and J ends, which lost 0 bases and 0 bases, there was a span of 4 bases. CDR3 length equals 15 residues. Germline CDR1 and CDR2: SGDLS and YYNGEE. CDR3 DNA sequence: TGTGCCAGCAGCGTAGCTAGCTCCTATAATTCACCCCTCCACTTT. Its protein is CASSVASSYNSPLHF.

The V gene is TRBV6-5, the J gene TRBJ2-3; possibly TRBD2 for D (6 bases). Germline-derived CDR1 and CDR2 are MNHEY and SVGAGI. The CDR3 is made up of 15 amino acids. The V and J ends lost 4 bases and 1 base respectively, with 12 bases between them. DNA of the CDR3: TGTGCCAGCAGTTTTGGGAGGTACCGCACAGATACGCAGTATTTT. Its protein product is CASSFGRYRTDTQYF.

The genes are TRBV7-8 and TRBJ1-5; 9 positions match TRBD1. From germline, CDR1 is SGHVS and CDR2 FQNEAQ. With V trimmed by 5 bases and J by 3 bases, 8 bases remained unmatched. The CDR3 has 16 residues. This CDR3 reads CASSLSRTGDNQPQHF. Written as DNA, the CDR3 is TGTGCCAGCAGCCTCTCAAGGACAGGGGACAATCAGCCCCAGCATTTT.

The chain carries TRBV7-3 and TRBJ2-6; D is unclear. The V gene lost 6 bases and the J gene lost 0 bases, with 9 bases spanning the gap. The length of the CDR3 is 15 residues. Per germline, CDR1 SGHTA and CDR2 FQGTGA. The CDR3 DNA reads as TGTGCCAGCAGGTCCGGGTTCTCTGGGGCCAACGTCCTGACTTTC. Encoded protein: CASRSGFSGANVLTF.

CDR3 bases: TGTGCCAGCAGCCAACTCCCGGGACTAGCGGGTGCCAAAAACATTCAGTACTTC. Its protein product is CASSQLPGLAGAKNIQYF. The chain joins TRBV3-1 (or the pseudogene TRBV3-2) to TRBJ2-4, with 12 bases lining up with TRBD2. J gave up 1 base and V 2 bases, and 6 bases lay outside the gene matches. The CDR3 length is 18 residues. CDR1 LGHDT and CDR2 YNNKEL come from the germline V gene (reference sequence).

The chain carries TRBV6-6 and TRBJ2-5, with TRBD2 as a possible D gene (5 bases). The germline gives CDR1 MNHNY, CDR2 SVGAGI (reference sequence). This CDR3 comprises 16 residues. Trimming took 2 bases from V and 4 from J, leaving 17 bases between them. CDR3 sequence reads: CASSYLYRESAETQYF. DNA for the CDR3: TGTGCCAGCAGTTACCTATACCGGGAAAGTGCAGAGACCCAGTACTTC.

This clone was picked up a small number of times. V is TRBV19 and J is TRBJ2-3; possibly TRBD2 for D (6 bases). The V end lost 3 bases, the J end lost 5 bases, and 24 bases lay between the germline ends. Per the germline V gene, CDR1 is LNHDA and CDR2 is SQIVND (reference sequence). The CDR3 has 18 residues. The CDR3 DNA reads as TGTGCCAGTAGTATCCGCCGGACTATGGCTAGCGCCAGAGATACGCAGTATTTT. This gives the protein CASSIRRTMASARDTQYF.

The CDR3: CATSGSGRASGELFF. The CDR3 DNA is TGTGCCACCAGCGGTAGCGGGAGGGCCTCCGGGGAGCTGTTTTTT. The chain links TRBV15 to TRBJ2-2; 11 positions agree with TRBD2. The J segment lost 6 bases and the V segment lost 5 bases, leaving 5 bases of the junction unmatched. Germline V gene sequence: CDR1 LNHNV, CDR2 YYDKDF (reference sequence). The CDR3 runs 15 residues.

This clone came up a few times. V is TRBV7-9 and J is TRBJ1-1; 8 nucleotides agree with TRBD1. The CDR3 contains 12 residues. Losses at the gene ends were 5 bases for V and 11 bases for J; bases not matched to a gene: 7. Germline V gives CDR1 SEHNR, CDR2 FQNEAQ (reference sequence). CDR3 residues: CASSGQGLEAFF. CDR3 DNA sequence: TGTGCCAGCAGCGGACAGGGTCTAGAGGCTTTCTTT.

A word on this clone: The same CDR3 arises from other DNA sequences in this sample as well. V is TRBV3-1 (or the pseudogene TRBV3-2) and J is TRBJ1-1; D remains unclear. With 1 base removed from V and 6 bases from J, the gap between germline ends came to 3 bases. The CDR3 length is 11 residues. In germline, CDR1 is LGHDT, CDR2 YNNKEL (reference sequence). The DNA of the CDR3 is TGTGCCAGCAGCCAAGCCTCTGAAGCTTTCTTT. Amino acids: CASSQASEAFF.

The chain carries TRBV28 and TRBJ2-7, with D possibly matching TRBD1 (5 bases). CDR3 length: 15 residues. Germline V gives CDR1 MDHEN, CDR2 SYDVKM. With 5 bases removed from V and 1 base from J, the gap between germline ends came to 15 bases. CDR3 DNA: TGTGCCAGCAGTGATATAGGGGTTGTGTCCTACGAGCAGTACTTC. Translated: CASSDIGVVSYEQYF. Drawing the rest from reference TRBV28 and TRBJ2-7, the complete variable domain is DVKVTQSSRYLVKRTGEKVFLECVQDMDHENMFWYRQDPGLGLRLIYFSYDVKMKEKGDIPEGYSVSREKKERFSLILESASTNQTSMYLCASSDIGVVSYEQYFGPGTRLTVT.

V usage is TRBV4-1 and J usage is TRBJ1-6; D not resolved. The germline gives CDR1 MGHRA, CDR2 YSYEKL. The CDR3 runs to 15 residues. Deletions cut 2 bases from V and 10 bases from J, with 15 bases between. As DNA, the CDR3 is TGCGCCAGCAGCCAAAGTTTGCTCGGGGAATCACCCCTCCACTTT. The encoded protein is CASSQSLLGESPLHF.

A remark on this clone: The identical CDR3 is also encoded by other nucleotide sequences in the sample. The chain couples TRBV5-4 to TRBJ1-5; TRBD1 might be the D (6 bases). The germline gives CDR1 SGHNT, CDR2 YYREEE (reference sequence). V shed 4 bases and J shed 2 bases, with 10 bases lying between them. This CDR3 has 14 residues. The CDR3 DNA sequence: TGTGCCAGCAGCACACAGGGTGGCAATCAGCCCCAGCATTTT. It is translated as CASSTQGGNQPQHF.

V is TRBV5-4 and J is TRBJ2-1; no clear D. The CDR3 is 15 residues long. CDR1 and CDR2 (germline): SGHNT, YYREEE (reference sequence). The ends were cut back, 0 bases at V and 7 bases at J, with 14 bases in the middle. Here the CDR3 DNA reads TGTGCCAGCAGCTTGGGTGAGGTGCGTGGAAATGAGCAGTTCTTC. This encodes CASSLGEVRGNEQFF.

The chain has TRBV4-1 and TRBJ1-6; perhaps TRBD1 as D (5 bases). The germline V gene has CDR1 MGHRA and CDR2 YSYEKL. Trimming removed 1 base from V and 11 bases from J, with 15 bases in between. The CDR3 is 15 residues long. CDR3 nucleotides: TGCGCCAGCAGCCAAGTAATAGGGGTCTGGGCACCCCTCCACTTT. Amino acid sequence: CASSQVIGVWAPLHF.

The sample holds one count of this clone. The V gene is TRBV11-2, the J gene TRBJ2-3; no reliable D call. V lost 1 base to trimming and J lost 2 bases, with 10 bases between them. The CDR3 contains 15 residues. CDR1 SGHAT and CDR2 FQNNGV come from the germline V gene. The CDR3 protein is CASSLGGSYTDTQYF. The CDR3 region has the DNA TGTGCCAGCAGCTTAGGAGGCTCTTACACAGATACGCAGTATTTT. The full variable domain, completed using reference TRBV11-2 and TRBJ2-3, is EAGVAQSPRYKIIEKRQSVAFWCNPISGHATLYWYQQILGQGPKLLIQFQNNGVVDDSQLPKDRFSAERLKGVDSTLKIQPAKLEDSAVYLCASSLGGSYTDTQYFGPGTRLTVL.

The V call is TRBV7-6, the J call TRBJ1-5; D possibly corresponds to TRBD1 (5 bases). Per the germline V gene, CDR1 is SGHVS and CDR2 is FNYEAQ. The CDR3 loop spans 16 amino acids. The V end was cut by 5 bases, the J end by 3 bases, with 17 bases between. The CDR3, as DNA: TGTGCCAGCAGCCCAGGGCCCCGCCTGATCAATCAGCCCCAGCATTTT. It specifies CASSPGPRLINQPQHF.

The rearrangement links TRBV27 to TRBJ2-3; TRBD1 might be the D (7 bases). CDR1 and CDR2 (germline): MNHEY, SMNVEV (reference sequence). V was cut by 2 bases and J by 1 base, with 10 bases left in between. The CDR3 totals 15 residues. DNA of the CDR3: TGTGCCAGCAGTTTAGCGGGACAGCGCACAGATACGCAGTATTTT. It specifies CASSLAGQRTDTQYF.

The chain carries TRBV2 and TRBJ2-1, with TRBD1 matching over 9 bases. The junction had 17 bases not matched to a gene; V was cut back by 7 bases and J by 10 bases. The CDR3 extends over 16 amino acids. The germline gives CDR1 SNHLY, CDR2 FYNNEI. The CDR3 DNA is TGTGCCAGCATGGATGCTCTGGGACAGGGATTTCCCGAGCAGTTCTTC. It specifies CASMDALGQGFPEQFF.

The rearrangement uses TRBV28 and TRBJ2-7, with D maybe TRBD1 (5 bases). The CDR3 covers 14 residues. V was pared by 1 base and J by 8 bases, with 15 bases between. Germline V CDR1 and CDR2: MDHEN, SYDVKM. CDR3 in DNA: TGTGCCAGCAGTTTATACAGGCAACCCACTCAGCAGTACTTC. Its translation: CASSLYRQPTQQYF.